The sequence of this TCR beta chain was determined in a study of T cell changes during pregnancy in multiple sclerosis. This CDR3 has 15 amino acids. After removal of 2 bases from V and 3 bases from J, the junction contained 5 bases not matched to a gene. Germline CDR1 and CDR2: LNHNV and YYDKDF (reference sequence). The data were produced by immunoSEQ multiplex PCR, yet TCRdb's version contains in-frame clones alone and is incomplete. The data show more than 90,000 clones, with 91% seen just once and about 2.9% held by the top ten. Sample: peripheral blood, taken in the second trimester of pregnancy. This TCR derives from a female donor with multiple sclerosis, enrolled in a pregnancy study. The V and J genes are TRBV15 and TRBJ2-7; 9 bases are a match to TRBD1. This CDR3 is CATSRPGQGFYEQYF. The CDR3 DNA is TGTGCCACCAGCAGACCGGGACAGGGATTCTACGAGCAGTACTTC.